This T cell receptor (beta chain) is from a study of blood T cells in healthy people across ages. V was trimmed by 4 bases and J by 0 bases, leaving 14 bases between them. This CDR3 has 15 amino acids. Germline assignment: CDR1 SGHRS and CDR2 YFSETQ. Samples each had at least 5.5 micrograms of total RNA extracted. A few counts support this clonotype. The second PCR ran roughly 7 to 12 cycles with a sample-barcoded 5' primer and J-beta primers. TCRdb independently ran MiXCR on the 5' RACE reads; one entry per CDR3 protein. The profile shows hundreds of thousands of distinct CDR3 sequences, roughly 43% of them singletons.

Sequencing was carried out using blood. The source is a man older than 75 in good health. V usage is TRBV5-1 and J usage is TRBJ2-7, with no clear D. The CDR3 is CASSGDGRASYEQYF. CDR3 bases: TGCGCCAGCAGCGGAGACGGACGAGCCTCCTACGAGCAGTACTTC.